What follows are 9 T cell receptor beta chains derived from one specimen sequenced in a study of patients with pleural tuberculosis. TCRdb re-analysed the reads in MiXCR, keeping a single row per CDR3 protein. The sample includes about 50,000 distinct CDR3 sequences, 6% to 8% of them seen just once. The receptors here all came from a human donor with pleural tuberculosis.

Note on this clonotype: Given a much more abundant clone one base away, this may be a read error. This sequence joins TRBV10-2 and TRBJ2-5, with D unresolved. The V end was cut by 8 bases, the J end by 0 bases, with 10 bases between. The V gene's germline CDR1 is WSHSY and CDR2 SAAADI. CDR3 length equals 13 residues. CDR3 sequence: CASGRDNQETQYF. For the CDR3, the DNA is TGCGCCAGCGGTAGAGACAACCAAGAGACCCAGTACTTC.

This clonotype has ten or more counts. The J gene is TRBJ1-2, the V gene TRBV3-1, with 11 bases fitting TRBD1. After removal of 5 bases from V and 6 bases from J, the junction contained 8 bases not matched to a gene. The CDR3 has 15 residues. Germline CDR1 is LGHDT and CDR2 is YNNKEL (reference sequence). The CDR3 reads CASSSPGQGEDGYTF. The CDR3 DNA sequence: TGTGCCAGCAGCTCGCCGGGACAGGGGGAAGATGGCTACACCTTC.

This clonotype has a count of ten or more. CDR3 protein: CASSGPPNSNQPQHF. The CDR3 bases are TGTGCCAGCAGTGGCCCGCCGAATAGCAATCAGCCCCAGCATTTT. The chain uses TRBV6-1 and TRBJ1-5; D gene unclear. V lost 4 bases, J lost 0 bases, and 10 bases lay in between. Germline CDR1 is MNHNS and CDR2 is SASEGT. There are 15 residues in the CDR3.

This clonotype occurred many times. The CDR3 reads CATSRDAWDYGYTF. CDR3 in DNA: TGTGCCACCAGCAGAGATGCTTGGGACTATGGCTACACCTTC. The chain carries TRBV15 and TRBJ1-2; D remains unclear. The V and J ends lost 0 bases and 3 bases respectively, with 8 bases between them. The CDR3 totals 14 residues. Germline CDR1 reads LNHNV; CDR2 reads YYDKDF (reference sequence).

This clonotype was observed a few times. This may come from a read error, since a much larger clone is one base off. The rearrangement joins TRBV25-1 to TRBJ1-1, with 8 positions matching TRBD1. Unmatched junction bases numbered 12, after V lost 5 bases and J lost 4 bases. This CDR3 comprises 16 residues. Looked up from germline, CDR1 is MGHDK and CDR2 is SYGVNS. CDR3 region: CASSPRTGPMSTEAFF. The CDR3, as DNA: TGTGCCAGCAGTCCCAGGACAGGGCCTATGAGCACTGAAGCTTTCTTT.

The table lists this clonotype with many counts. This chain joins TRBV19 and TRBJ1-1; 8 bases agree with TRBD1. From germline, CDR1 is LNHDA and CDR2 SQIVND (reference sequence). V trimming: 8 bases; J trimming: 0 bases; junction bases outside the gene matches: 2. CDR3 length: 13 amino acids. The CDR3 nucleotides are TGTGCCAGTCGGACAGGGATGAACACTGAAGCTTTCTTT. Its translation is CASRTGMNTEAFF. Variable domain in full (rest from reference TRBV19 and TRBJ1-1): DGGITQSPKYLFRKEGQNVTLSCEQNLNHDAMYWYRQDPGQGLRLIYYSQIVNDFQKGDIAEGYSVSREKKESFPLTVTSAQKNPTAFYLCASRTGMNTEAFFGQGTRLTVV.

The rearrangement links TRBV11-1 to TRBJ2-1; D unclear. Germline V gene lookup returns CDR1 SGHAT and CDR2 FQDESV (reference sequence). Trimming removed 2 bases at V and 9 bases at J, with 11 bases between. The CDR3 has 13 residues. The chain's CDR3 is CASSLRPRGEQFF. In DNA form, the CDR3 reads TGTGCCAGCAGCTTACGGCCGCGAGGTGAGCAGTTCTTC.

This clonotype was recorded at least ten times. The V and J genes are TRBV28 and TRBJ1-2; D is ambiguous. Trimming pared 2 bases from V and 7 bases from J, leaving 5 bases between. The V gene's germline CDR1 is MDHEN and CDR2 SYDVKM. This CDR3 is built from 11 residues. The CDR3 reads CASSLGLGYTF. As DNA, the CDR3 is TGTGCCAGCAGTTTAGGTCTTGGCTACACCTTC.

In its sample, this clonotype was seen many times. The gene calls are TRBV11-2 and TRBJ1-3; D might be TRBD1 (6 bases). The CDR3 has 14 residues. V lost 6 bases to trimming and J lost 2 bases, with 11 bases between them. Germline-derived CDR1 and CDR2 are SGHAT and FQNNGV. The CDR3, as DNA: TGTGCCAGCAGGATAGGGGGAGCTGGAAACACCATATATTTT. Its protein product is CASRIGGAGNTIYF.